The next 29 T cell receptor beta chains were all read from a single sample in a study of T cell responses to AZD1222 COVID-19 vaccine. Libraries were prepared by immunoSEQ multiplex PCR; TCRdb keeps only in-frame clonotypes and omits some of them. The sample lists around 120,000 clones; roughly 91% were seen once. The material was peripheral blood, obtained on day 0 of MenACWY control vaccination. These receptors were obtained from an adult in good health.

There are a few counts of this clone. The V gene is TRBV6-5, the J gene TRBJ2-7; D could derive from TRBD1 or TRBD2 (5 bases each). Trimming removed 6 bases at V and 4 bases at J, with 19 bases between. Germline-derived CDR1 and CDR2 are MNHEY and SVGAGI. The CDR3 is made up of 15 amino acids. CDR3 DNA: TGTGCCAGCAGGCCCTCTGGGGGAGATGGTTACGAGCAGTACTTC. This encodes CASRPSGGDGYEQYF.

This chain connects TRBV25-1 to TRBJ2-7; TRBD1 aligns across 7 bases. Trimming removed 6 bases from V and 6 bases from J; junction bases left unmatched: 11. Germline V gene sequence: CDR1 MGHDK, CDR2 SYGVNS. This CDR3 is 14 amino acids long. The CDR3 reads CASRGDRGNSEQYF. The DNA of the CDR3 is TGTGCCAGCAGAGGGGACAGAGGCAACTCCGAGCAGTACTTC.

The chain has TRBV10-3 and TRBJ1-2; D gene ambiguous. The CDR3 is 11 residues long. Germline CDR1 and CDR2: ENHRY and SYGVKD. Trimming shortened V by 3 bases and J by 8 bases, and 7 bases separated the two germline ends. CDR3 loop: CAISDIGGYTF. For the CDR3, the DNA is TGTGCCATCAGTGATATAGGAGGCTACACCTTC.

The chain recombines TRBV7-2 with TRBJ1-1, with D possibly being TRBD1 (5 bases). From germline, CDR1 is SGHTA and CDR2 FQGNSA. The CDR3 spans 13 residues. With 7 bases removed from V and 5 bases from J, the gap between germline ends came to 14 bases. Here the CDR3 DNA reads TGTGCCAGCACCGCCCCAGGGAGGACTGAAGCTTTCTTT. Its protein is CASTAPGRTEAFF.

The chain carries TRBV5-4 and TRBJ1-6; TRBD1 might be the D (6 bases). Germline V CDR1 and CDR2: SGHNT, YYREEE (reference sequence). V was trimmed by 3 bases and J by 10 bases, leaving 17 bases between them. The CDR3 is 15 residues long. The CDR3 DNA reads TGTGCCAGCAGCTCCCTTCGTGGGGGGCAGTCACCCCTCCACTTT. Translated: CASSSLRGGQSPLHF. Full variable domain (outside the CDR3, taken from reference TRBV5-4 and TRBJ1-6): ETGVTQSPTHLIKTRGQQVTLRCSSQSGHNTVSWYQQALGQGPQFIFQYYREEENGRGNFPPRFSGLQFPNYSSELNVNALELDDSALYLCASSSLRGGQSPLHFGNGTRLTVT.

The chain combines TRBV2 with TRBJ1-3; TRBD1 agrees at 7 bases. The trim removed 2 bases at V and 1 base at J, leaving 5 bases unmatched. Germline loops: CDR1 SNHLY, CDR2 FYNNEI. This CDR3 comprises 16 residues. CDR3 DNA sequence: TGTGCCAGCAGTGAACAGGGGGTGAATTCTGGAAACACCATATATTTT. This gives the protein CASSEQGVNSGNTIYF.

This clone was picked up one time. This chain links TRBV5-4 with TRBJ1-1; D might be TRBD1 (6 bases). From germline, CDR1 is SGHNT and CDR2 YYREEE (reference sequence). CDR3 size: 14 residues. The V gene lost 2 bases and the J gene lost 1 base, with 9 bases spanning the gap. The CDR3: CASSLRTANTEAFF. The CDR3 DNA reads TGTGCCAGCAGCTTAAGGACAGCGAACACTGAAGCTTTCTTT.

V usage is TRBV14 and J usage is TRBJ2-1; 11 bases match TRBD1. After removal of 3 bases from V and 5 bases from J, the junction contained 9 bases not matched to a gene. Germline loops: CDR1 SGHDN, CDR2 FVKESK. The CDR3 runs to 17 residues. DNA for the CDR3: TGTGCCAGCAGCCAGGTTTTCGGACAGGGGGCGCACAATGAGCAGTTCTTC. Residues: CASSQVFGQGAHNEQFF.

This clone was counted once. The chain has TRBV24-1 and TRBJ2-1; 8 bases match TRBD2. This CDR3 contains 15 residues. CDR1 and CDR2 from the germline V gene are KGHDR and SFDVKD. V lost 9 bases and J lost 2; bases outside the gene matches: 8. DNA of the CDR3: TGTGCCACCTGTAGCGGGACGGGGACCTACAATGAGCAGTTCTTC. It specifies CATCSGTGTYNEQFF.

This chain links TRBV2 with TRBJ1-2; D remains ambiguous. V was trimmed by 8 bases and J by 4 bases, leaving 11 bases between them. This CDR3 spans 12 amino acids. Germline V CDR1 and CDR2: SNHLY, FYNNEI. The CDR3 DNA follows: TGTGCCAGCTCGGGTTCGGCCTATGGCTACACCTTC. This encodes CASSGSAYGYTF.

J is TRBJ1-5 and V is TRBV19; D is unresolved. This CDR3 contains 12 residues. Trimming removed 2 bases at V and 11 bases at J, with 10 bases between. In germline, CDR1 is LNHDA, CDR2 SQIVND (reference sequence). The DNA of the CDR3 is TGTGCCAGTAGTATAAAGGAAACGTCCCAGCATTTT. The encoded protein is CASSIKETSQHF.

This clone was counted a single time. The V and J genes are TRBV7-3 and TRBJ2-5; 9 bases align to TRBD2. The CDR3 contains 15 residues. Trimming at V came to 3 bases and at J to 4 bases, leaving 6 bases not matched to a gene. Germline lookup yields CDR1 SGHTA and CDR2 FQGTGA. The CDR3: CASSFSSGIGETQYF. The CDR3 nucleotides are TGTGCCAGCAGCTTCTCTAGCGGGATAGGAGAGACCCAGTACTTC.

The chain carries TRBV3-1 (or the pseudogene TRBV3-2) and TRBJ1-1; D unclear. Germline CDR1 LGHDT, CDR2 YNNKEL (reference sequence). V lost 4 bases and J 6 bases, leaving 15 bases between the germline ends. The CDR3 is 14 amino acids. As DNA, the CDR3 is TGTGCCAGCAGCCCCGGACCCCCTAGGGCTGAAGCTTTCTTT. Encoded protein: CASSPGPPRAEAFF.

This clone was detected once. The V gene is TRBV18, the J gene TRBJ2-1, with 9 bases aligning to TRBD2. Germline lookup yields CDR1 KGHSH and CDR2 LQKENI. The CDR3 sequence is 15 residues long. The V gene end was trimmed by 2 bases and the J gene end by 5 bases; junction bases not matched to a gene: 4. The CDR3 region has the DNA TGTGCCAGCTCACCAGGGCTAGCGGGAAACAATGAGCAGTTCTTC. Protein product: CASSPGLAGNNEQFF.

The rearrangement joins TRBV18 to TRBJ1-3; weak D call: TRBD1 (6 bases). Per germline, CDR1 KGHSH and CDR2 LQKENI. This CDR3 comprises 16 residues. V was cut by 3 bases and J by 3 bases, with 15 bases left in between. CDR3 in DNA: TGTGCCAGCTCACCGGGACAAGTGCTCGGTGGAAACACCATATATTTT. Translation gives CASSPGQVLGGNTIYF.

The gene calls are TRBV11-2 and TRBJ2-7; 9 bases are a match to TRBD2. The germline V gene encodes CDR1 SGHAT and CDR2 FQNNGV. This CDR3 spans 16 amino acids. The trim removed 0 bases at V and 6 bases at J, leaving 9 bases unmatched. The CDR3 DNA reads TGTGCCAGCAGCTTAGATTTAGCCACTAGCGGGTTCGAGCAGTACTTC. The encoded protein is CASSLDLATSGFEQYF.

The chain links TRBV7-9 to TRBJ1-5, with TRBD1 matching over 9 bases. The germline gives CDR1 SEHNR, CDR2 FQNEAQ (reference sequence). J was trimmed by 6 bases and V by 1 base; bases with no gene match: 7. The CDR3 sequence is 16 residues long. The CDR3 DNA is TGTGCCAGCAGCTTAGGGACAGGGGATTCGGGTCAGCCCCAGCATTTT. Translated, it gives CASSLGTGDSGQPQHF. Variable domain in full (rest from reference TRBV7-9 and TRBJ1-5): DTGVSQNPRHKITKRGQNVTFRCDPISEHNRLYWYRQTLGQGPEFLTYFQNEAQLEKSRLLSDRFSAERPKGSFSTLEIQRTEQGDSAMYLCASSLGTGDSGQPQHFGDGTRLSIL.

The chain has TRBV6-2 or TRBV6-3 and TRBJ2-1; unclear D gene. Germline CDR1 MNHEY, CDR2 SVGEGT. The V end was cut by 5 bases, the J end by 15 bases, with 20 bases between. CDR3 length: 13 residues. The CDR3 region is CASSPRVDGVRFF. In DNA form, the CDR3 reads TGTGCCAGCAGTCCCCGCGTAGACGGAGTTCGGTTCTTC.

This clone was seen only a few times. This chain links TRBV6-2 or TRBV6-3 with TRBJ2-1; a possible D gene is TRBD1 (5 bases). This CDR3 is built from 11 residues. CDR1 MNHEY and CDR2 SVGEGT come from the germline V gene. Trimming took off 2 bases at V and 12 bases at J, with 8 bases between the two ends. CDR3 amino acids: CASSYAQGQFF. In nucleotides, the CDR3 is TGTGCCAGCAGTTACGCCCAGGGGCAGTTCTTC.

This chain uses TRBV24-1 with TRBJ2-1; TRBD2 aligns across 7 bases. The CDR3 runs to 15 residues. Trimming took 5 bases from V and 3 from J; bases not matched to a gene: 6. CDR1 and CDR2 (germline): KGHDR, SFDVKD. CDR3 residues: CATSGREVDYNEQFF. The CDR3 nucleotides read TGTGCCACCAGTGGACGGGAGGTGGACTACAATGAGCAGTTCTTC.

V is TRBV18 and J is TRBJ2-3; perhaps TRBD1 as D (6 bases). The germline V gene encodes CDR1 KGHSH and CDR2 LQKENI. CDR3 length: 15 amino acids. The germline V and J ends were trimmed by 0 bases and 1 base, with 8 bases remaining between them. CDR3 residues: CASSPPAGGTDTQYF. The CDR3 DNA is TGTGCCAGCTCACCACCGGCAGGGGGCACAGATACGCAGTATTTT.

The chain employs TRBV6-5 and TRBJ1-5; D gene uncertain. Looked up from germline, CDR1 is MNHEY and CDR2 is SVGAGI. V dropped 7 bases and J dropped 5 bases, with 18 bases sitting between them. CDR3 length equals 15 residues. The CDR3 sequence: CASTQSSVNDQPQHF. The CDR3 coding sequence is TGTGCCAGCACCCAATCGTCGGTTAACGATCAGCCCCAGCATTTT.

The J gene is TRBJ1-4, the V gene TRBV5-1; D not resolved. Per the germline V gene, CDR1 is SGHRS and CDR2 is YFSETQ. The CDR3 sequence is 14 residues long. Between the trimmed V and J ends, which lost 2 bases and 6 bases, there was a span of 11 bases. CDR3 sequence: CASSFMGGDEKLFF. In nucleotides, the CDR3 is TGCGCCAGCAGCTTTATGGGTGGGGATGAAAAACTGTTTTTT.

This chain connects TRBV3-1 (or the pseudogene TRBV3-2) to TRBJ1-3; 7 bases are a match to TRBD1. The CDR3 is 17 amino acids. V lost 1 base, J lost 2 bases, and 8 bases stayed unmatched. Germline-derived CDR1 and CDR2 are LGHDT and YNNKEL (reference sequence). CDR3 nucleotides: TGTGCCAGCAGCCAAGGCCCGGGGCAGGGGGCTGGAAACACCATATATTTT. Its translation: CASSQGPGQGAGNTIYF.

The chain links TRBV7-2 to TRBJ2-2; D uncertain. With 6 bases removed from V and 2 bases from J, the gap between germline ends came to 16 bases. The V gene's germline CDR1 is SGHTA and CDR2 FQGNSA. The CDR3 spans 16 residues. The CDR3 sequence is CASSIRPRPNTGELFF. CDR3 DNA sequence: TGTGCCAGCAGTATTCGACCTCGCCCTAACACCGGGGAGCTGTTTTTT. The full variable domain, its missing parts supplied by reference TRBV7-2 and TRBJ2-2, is GAGVSQSPSNKVTEKGKDVELRCDPISGHTALYWYRQSLGQGLEFLIYFQGNSAPDKSGLPSDRFSAERTGGSVSTLTIQRTQQEDSAVYLCASSIRPRPNTGELFFGEGSRLTVL.

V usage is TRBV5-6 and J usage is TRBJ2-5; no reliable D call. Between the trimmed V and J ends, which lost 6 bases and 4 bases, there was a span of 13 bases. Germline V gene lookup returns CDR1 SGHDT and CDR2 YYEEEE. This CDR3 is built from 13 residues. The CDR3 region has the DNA TGTGCCAGCACCGACGTATGGGGAGAGACCCAGTACTTC. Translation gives CASTDVWGETQYF.

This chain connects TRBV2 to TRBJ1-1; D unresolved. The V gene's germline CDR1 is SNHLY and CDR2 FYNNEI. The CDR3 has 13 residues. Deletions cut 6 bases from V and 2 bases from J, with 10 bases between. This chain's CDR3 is CASRLGRNTEAFF. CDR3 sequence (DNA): TGTGCCAGCAGATTGGGCCGAAACACTGAAGCTTTCTTT.

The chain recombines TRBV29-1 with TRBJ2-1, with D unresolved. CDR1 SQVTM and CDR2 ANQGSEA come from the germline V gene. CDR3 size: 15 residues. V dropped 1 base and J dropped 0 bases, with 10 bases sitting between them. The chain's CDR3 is CSVEGAKSSYNEQFF. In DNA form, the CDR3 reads TGCAGCGTTGAAGGGGCAAAGAGCTCCTACAATGAGCAGTTCTTC.

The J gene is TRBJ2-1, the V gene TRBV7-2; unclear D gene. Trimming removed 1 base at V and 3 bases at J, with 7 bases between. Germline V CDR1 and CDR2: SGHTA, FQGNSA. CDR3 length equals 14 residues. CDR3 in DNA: TGTGCCAGCAGCTTAGTTGGTCTCTACAATGAGCAGTTCTTC. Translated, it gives CASSLVGLYNEQFF.